Included here is one T cell receptor (beta chain) sequence, with context. With 1 base removed from V and 1 base from J, the gap between germline ends came to 11 bases. Germline-derived CDR1 and CDR2 are MNHNS and SASEGT. The CDR3 sequence is 16 residues long. Both 60 Vbeta primers and 13 Jbeta primers went into the PCR. Generated by immunoSEQ multiplex PCR, the TCRdb table keeps only in-frame clones and is missing some. Here the sample spans around 40,000 clones, approximately 80% being singletons. The sample belongs to a study of cytomegalovirus exposure and HLA in healthy donors. The sequence was obtained from a woman younger than 35 in good health and CMV-seropositive. The rearrangement uses TRBV6-1 and TRBJ2-4; D gene ambiguous. The sample was PBMCs. DNA for the CDR3: TGTGCCAGCAGTGAAGGCCCCGGTATCGCCAAAAACATTCAGTACTTC. It specifies CASSEGPGIAKNIQYF.